This T cell receptor (beta chain) derives from a study of molecular identifiers for immune sequencing clone quantification (dated by TCRdb to 2016 to 2019). Notes on the research overall: For a replicate experiment, the RNA from either about 20,000 or 100,000 naive CD8 T cells was divided into five aliquots, and four of those aliquots went on to sequencing. CD8 T cells were used in a methods study to benchmark molecular-identifier clustering-based TCR repertoire sequencing (MIDCIRS) and TCR RNA copy counting. Broad study findings and their caveats: The sizes of highly expanded clones could end up underestimated when identical TCR molecules share a barcode. Modeling estimated about 3 recovered TCR RNA copies per cell, compared with about ten by digital PCR, which implies roughly 29% capture efficiency. In CMV-specific effector cells, clones with more than 20 RNA copies accounted for over 97% of molecules, whereas in naive cells such clones accounted for under 1%. A single cell's worth of spiked-in Jurkat TCR RNA was reported detectable even among some 920,000 naive CD8 T cells. Without barcode sub-clustering, chimeric consensus sequences inflated TCR diversity; chimeras reached as high as 47%.

This clonotype was seen ten or more times. This receptor's antigen is unknown. No much larger clone exists at a distance of one base, and base qualities are not known. V and J lose 8 bases and 4 bases, and a span of 8 bases separates them. CDR1 and CDR2 (MGHRA, YSYEKL) derive from the germline V gene. Including the terminal cysteine and phenylalanine, the CDR3 comprises 12 residues. The retained sequence is limited to the CDR3, 36 bases, with the frame set at the first base. On a BD FACSAria II, naive CD8 T cells were FACS-sorted as CD8+CD4-CCR7+CD45RA+ and collected into RLT Plus buffer. Some naive CD8 T cell RNA was split equally between MIDCIRS and a Smart-seq2-style 5'RACE protocol for a sensitivity comparison. Enrichment of CD8 T cells was done with RosetteSep CD8+ T Cell Enrichment Cocktail plus Ficoll-Paque, and ACK red cell lysis came afterward. Library prep was done by PCR. The sequencing machine was an Illumina MiSeq. Purification of total RNA was performed with the Qiagen AllPrep DNA/RNA kit. Before analysis, reads from multiple sequencing runs of one library were combined. The original methods were these. Reads were retained only if the reads had an exact TCR constant sequence, and the retained reads were trimmed to 150 nt and grouped according to their 12-nt molecular barcodes. Reads in each barcode group were sub-clustered using a 15% Levenshtein threshold, and a quality-weighted consensus sequence was built for each RNA molecule. Non-functional sequences were filtered out, along with any lower-count sequence sitting one edit away from another sequence. Based on fitting two negative binomial distributions, any barcode sub-cluster with under 20% of the maximum read count was discarded. TCRdb handled the public reads itself, with Q25 trimming in fastp and clone calling in MiXCR, and kept productive beta chains. Rows merge per CDR3 protein into single entries with the most common DNA and genes. The V and J calls and clone size are TCRdb's, not the authors'. The sample table shows about 40,000 distinct CDR3 sequences, and around 18% are seen once. Roughly 7% of the sample rests with the top ten.

The chain links TRBV4-1 with TRBJ2-2; matching of 5 bases hints at TRBD1 as the D gene. The origin of this receptor is a human donor in good health. Some libraries in this study had Jurkat cell RNA spiked in. The sample was naive CD8+ T cells from blood, with Jurkat cell RNA spiked in. The cell subset or site label here, explained by the study, means: FACS-sorted CD8+CD4-CCR7+CD45RA+ naive T cells. CDR3 region: CASQGVTGELFF. Here is the DNA: TGCGCCAGCCAAGGGGTCACCGGGGAGCTGTTTTTT.